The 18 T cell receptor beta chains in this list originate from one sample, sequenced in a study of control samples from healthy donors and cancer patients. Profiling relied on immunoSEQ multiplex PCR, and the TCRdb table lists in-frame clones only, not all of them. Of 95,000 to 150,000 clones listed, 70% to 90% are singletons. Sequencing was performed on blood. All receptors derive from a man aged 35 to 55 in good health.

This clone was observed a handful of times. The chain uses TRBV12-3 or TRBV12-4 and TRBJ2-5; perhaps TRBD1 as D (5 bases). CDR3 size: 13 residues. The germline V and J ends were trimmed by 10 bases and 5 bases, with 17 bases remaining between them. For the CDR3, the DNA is TGTGCCACCCGAGGCAGGGTCGGGGAGACCCAGTACTTC. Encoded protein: CATRGRVGETQYF.

CDR3 residues: CATSQVLGGYTF. The DNA for the CDR3 is TGTGCCACCAGTCAGGTTCTGGGTGGCTACACCTTC. The chain is built from TRBV24-1 and TRBJ1-2; D gene ambiguous. Germline V gene lookup returns CDR1 KGHDR and CDR2 SFDVKD. The CDR3 extends over 12 amino acids. V lost 6 bases, J lost 7 bases, and 11 bases lay in between.

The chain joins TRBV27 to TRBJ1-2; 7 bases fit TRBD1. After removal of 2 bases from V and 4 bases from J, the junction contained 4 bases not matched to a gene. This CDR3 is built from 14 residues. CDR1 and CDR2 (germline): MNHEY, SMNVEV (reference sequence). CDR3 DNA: TGTGCCAGCAGTTTAAGCGGGACAGCCTATGGCTACACCTTC. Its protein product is CASSLSGTAYGYTF.

The DNA for the CDR3 is TGTGCCAGCAGTTACTTAGGCCAGCCCCAGCATTTT. It translates to CASSYLGQPQHF. The chain recombines TRBV6-5 with TRBJ1-5; D call uncertain. Germline lookup yields CDR1 MNHEY and CDR2 SVGAGI. The CDR3 is 12 residues long. Trimming removed 1 base from V and 7 bases from J, with 5 bases in between.

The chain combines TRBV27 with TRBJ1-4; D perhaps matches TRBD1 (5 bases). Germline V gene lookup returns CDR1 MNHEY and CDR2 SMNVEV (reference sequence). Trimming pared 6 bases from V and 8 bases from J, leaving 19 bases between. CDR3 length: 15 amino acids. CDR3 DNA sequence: TGTGCCAGCAGGAGCGACAGTCTAGGACGGGAAAAACTGTTTTTT. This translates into CASRSDSLGREKLFF.

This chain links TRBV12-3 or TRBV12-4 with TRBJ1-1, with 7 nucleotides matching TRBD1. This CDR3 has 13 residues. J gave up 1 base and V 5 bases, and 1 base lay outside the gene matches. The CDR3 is CASSGTANTEAFF. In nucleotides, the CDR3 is TGTGCCAGCAGTGGGACAGCGAACACTGAAGCTTTCTTT.

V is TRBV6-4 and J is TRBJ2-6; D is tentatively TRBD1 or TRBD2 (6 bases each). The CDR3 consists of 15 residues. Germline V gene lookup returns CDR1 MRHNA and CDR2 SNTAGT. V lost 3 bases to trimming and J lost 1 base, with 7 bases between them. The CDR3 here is CASSEGGSGANVLTF. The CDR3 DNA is TGTGCCAGCAGTGAAGGGGGGTCTGGGGCCAACGTCCTGACTTTC.

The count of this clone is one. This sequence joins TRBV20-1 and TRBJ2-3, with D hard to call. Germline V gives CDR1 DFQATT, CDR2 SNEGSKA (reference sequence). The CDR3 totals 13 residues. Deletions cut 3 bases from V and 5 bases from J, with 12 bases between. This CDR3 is CSASGIARDTQYF. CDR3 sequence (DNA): TGCAGTGCTAGTGGAATAGCTAGAGATACGCAGTATTTT.

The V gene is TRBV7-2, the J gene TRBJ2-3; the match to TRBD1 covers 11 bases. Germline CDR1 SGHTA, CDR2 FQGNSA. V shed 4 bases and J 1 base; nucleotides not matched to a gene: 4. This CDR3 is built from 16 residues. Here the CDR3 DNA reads TGTGCCAGCAGCTCTCGGACAGGGGGCGGCACAGATACGCAGTATTTT. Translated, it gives CASSSRTGGGTDTQYF. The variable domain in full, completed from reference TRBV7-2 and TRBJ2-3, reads GAGVSQSPSNKVTEKGKDVELRCDPISGHTALYWYRQSLGQGLEFLIYFQGNSAPDKSGLPSDRFSAERTGGSVSTLTIQRTQQEDSAVYLCASSSRTGGGTDTQYFGPGTRLTVL.

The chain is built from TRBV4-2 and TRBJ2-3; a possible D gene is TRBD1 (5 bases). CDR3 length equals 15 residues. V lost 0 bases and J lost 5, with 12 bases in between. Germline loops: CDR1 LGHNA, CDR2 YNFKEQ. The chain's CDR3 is CASSQDPAGKDTQYF. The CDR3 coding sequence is TGTGCCAGCAGCCAAGATCCGGCAGGGAAAGATACGCAGTATTTT.

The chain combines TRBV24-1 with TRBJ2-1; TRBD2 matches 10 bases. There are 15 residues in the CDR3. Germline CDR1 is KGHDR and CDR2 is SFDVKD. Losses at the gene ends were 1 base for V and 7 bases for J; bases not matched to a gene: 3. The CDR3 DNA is TGTGCCACCAGTGATTTTGTTAGCGGGGGGAATGAGCAGTTCTTC. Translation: CATSDFVSGGNEQFF.

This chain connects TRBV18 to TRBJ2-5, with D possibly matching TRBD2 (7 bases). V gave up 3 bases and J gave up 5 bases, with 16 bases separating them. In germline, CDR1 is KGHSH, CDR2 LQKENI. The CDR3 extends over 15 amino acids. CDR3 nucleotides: TGTGCCAGCTCACCTCGGGGGGCCTATGGGGAGACCCAGTACTTC. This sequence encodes CASSPRGAYGETQYF.

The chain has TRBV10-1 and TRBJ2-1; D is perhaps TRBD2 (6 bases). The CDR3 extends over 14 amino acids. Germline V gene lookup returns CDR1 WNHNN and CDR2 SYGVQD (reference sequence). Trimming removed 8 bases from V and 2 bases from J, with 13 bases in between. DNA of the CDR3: TGCGCCAGCCGCCGGGACTCGGCCTACAATGAGCAGTTCTTC. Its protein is CASRRDSAYNEQFF.

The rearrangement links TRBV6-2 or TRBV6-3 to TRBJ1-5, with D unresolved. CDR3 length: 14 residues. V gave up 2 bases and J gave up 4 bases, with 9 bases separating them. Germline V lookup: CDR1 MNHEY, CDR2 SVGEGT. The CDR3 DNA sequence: TGTGCCAGCAGTTACAACGCGGATAATCAGCCCCAGCATTTT. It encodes CASSYNADNQPQHF.

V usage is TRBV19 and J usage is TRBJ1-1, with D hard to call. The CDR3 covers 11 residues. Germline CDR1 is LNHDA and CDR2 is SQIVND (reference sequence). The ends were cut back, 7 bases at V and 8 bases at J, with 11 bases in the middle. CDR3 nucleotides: TGTGCCAGTAAATGGGTGACAGAAGCTTTCTTT. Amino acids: CASKWVTEAFF.

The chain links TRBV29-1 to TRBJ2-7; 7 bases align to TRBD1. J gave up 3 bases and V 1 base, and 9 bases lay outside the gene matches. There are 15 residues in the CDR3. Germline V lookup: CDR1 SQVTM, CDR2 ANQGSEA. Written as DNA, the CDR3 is TGCAGCGTTGAAGTGTTCGCACAGGGGCACTACGAGCAGTACTTC. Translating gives CSVEVFAQGHYEQYF.

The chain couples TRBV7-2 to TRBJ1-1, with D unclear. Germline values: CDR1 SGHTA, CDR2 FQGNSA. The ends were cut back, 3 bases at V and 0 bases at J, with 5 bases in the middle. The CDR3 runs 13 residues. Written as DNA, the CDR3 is TGTGCCAGCAGCTTGACCATGAACACTGAAGCTTTCTTT. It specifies CASSLTMNTEAFF.

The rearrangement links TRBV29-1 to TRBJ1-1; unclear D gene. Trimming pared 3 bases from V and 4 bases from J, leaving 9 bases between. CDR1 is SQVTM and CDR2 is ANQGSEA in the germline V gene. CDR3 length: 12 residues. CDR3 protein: CSVEESSTEAFF. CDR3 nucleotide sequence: TGCAGCGTTGAGGAGAGCAGCACTGAAGCTTTCTTT.